The rows below give T cell receptor beta chains drawn from one sample of a study of shared clonotypes between healthy human individuals. Sequencing used immunoSEQ multiplex PCR; TCRdb keeps in-frame clones, though not all of them. Of millions of clones listed, about 95% are singletons. The specimen sequenced was naive CD4+ T cells sorted from blood. The receptors stem from a man in his late teens or twenties in good health. Each CDR3 is given with its conserved first and last residue. D genes are given only for firm matches.

j_gene: TRBJ1-2; v_gene: TRBV4-3; d_gene: NA; len: 14; CDR3aa: CASSQDEGGGGYTF
j_gene: TRBJ1-5; v_gene: TRBV6-1; d_gene: NA; len: 15; CDR3aa: CASNPTVTENQPQHF
j_gene: TRBJ2-7; v_gene: TRBV27; d_gene: NA; len: 14; CDR3aa: CASSLLGEAHEQYF
j_gene: TRBJ1-1; v_gene: TRBV7-9; d_gene: NA; len: 14; CDR3aa: CASSLSGARTEAFF
j_gene: TRBJ2-3; v_gene: TRBV14; d_gene: TRBD2; len: 15; CDR3aa: CASSQAGGPWDTQYF
j_gene: TRBJ1-2; v_gene: TRBV10-2; d_gene: NA; len: 13; CDR3aa: CASSPGTNYGYTF
j_gene: TRBJ2-5; v_gene: TRBV25-1; d_gene: TRBD1; len: 14; CDR3aa: CASSFPGQQETQYF
j_gene: TRBJ1-1; v_gene: TRBV28; d_gene: TRBD1; len: 12; CDR3aa: CASSSGQGEAFF
j_gene: TRBJ2-7; v_gene: TRBV6-6; d_gene: TRBD1; len: 12; CDR3aa: CASRMTGGPMHF
j_gene: TRBJ1-5; v_gene: TRBV4-1; d_gene: NA; len: 15; CDR3aa: CASSQEQGSNQPQHF